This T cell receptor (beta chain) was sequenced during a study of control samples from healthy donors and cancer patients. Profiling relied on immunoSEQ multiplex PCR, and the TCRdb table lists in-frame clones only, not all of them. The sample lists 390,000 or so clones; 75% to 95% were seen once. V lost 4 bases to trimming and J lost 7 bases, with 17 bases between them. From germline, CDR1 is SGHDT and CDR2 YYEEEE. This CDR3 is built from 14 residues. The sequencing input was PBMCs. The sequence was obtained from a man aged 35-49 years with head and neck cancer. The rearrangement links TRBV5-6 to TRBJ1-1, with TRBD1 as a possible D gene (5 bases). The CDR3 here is CASSQDIDDLEAFF. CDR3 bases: TGTGCCAGCAGCCAGGACATTGATGATCTTGAAGCTTTCTTT. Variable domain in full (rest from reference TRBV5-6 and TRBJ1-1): DAGVTQSPTHLIKTRGQQVTLRCSPKSGHDTVSWYQQALGQGPQFIFQYYEEEERQRGNFPDRFSGHQFPNYSSELNVNALLLGDSALYLCASSQDIDDLEAFFGQGTRLTVV.